Each of the 8 T cell receptor beta chains below was sequenced from the same sample in a study of T cell clonotyping in hematopoietic cell transplantation. As for time point: recipient sample about 28 days before transplant, after cytoreduction. Data came from immunoSEQ multiplex PCR; TCRdb stores just in-frame clones and leaves some out. The table shows tens of thousands of clones, with 65% to 90% occurring only once. This specimen was peripheral blood mononuclear cells, taken before stem cell transplant. These receptors were obtained from a man aged 55-75 years with biphenotypic leukemia. Some clones in this sample may be carry-over from other donors' samples.

This clone occurred once. The J gene is TRBJ2-7, the V gene TRBV10-3, with D perhaps TRBD1 (6 bases). Trimming stripped 2 bases from V and 3 bases from J, with 14 bases between. From germline, CDR1 is ENHRY and CDR2 SYGVKD. This CDR3 region has 15 residues. DNA of the CDR3: TGTGCCATCAGTGAGGCAGGGGACGAACACTACGAGCAGTACTTC. Translating gives CAISEAGDEHYEQYF.

The chain links TRBV7-6 to TRBJ2-7; possible D gene TRBD2, 5 bases. This CDR3 spans 17 amino acids. CDR1 and CDR2 from the germline V gene are SGHVS and FNYEAQ. V was shortened by 3 bases and J by 0 bases, with 18 bases between the two germline ends. The CDR3 DNA reads as TGTGCCAGCAGCTTGTCCCGGGGTGGGCGCGGCTCCTACGAGCAGTACTTC. Amino acid sequence: CASSLSRGGRGSYEQYF.

The chain combines TRBV19 with TRBJ2-1; no firm D call. Per germline, CDR1 LNHDA and CDR2 SQIVND (reference sequence). This CDR3 spans 15 amino acids. The V gene lost 4 bases and the J gene lost 0 bases, with 10 bases spanning the gap. CDR3 protein: CASSSTHSSYNEQFF. The CDR3, as DNA: TGTGCCAGTAGTAGCACACACAGCTCCTACAATGAGCAGTTCTTC.

The V call is TRBV5-1, the J call TRBJ2-6, with D perhaps matching TRBD1 (6 bases). Germline CDR1 is SGHRS and CDR2 is YFSETQ. V was clipped by 2 bases and J by 4 bases, with 13 bases between them. This CDR3 is 16 amino acids long. The CDR3 reads CASSLLAGDGANVLTF. The CDR3 nucleotides are TGCGCCAGCAGCTTACTCGCAGGGGACGGGGCCAACGTCCTGACTTTC. Together with reference TRBV5-1 and TRBJ2-6, the CDR3 gives the full variable domain: KAGVTQTPRYLIKTRGQQVTLSCSPISGHRSVSWYQQTPGQGLQFLFEYFSETQRNKGNFPGRFSGRQFSNSRSEMNVSTLELGDSALYLCASSLLAGDGANVLTFGAGSRLTVL.

Regarding this clone: Other DNA sequences in the sample encode the same CDR3. The CDR3 sequence: CAWNRGGGQPQHF. The CDR3 bases are TGTGCCTGGAACCGGGGAGGAGGTCAGCCCCAGCATTTT. The chain recombines TRBV30 with TRBJ1-5, with no clear D. This CDR3 region has 13 residues. V lost 4 bases, J lost 6 bases, and 13 bases lay in between. From germline, CDR1 is GTSNPN and CDR2 SVGIG (reference sequence).

This chain connects TRBV7-9 to TRBJ2-3; D ambiguous. Between the trimmed V and J ends, which lost 5 bases and 0 bases, there was a span of 12 bases. The germline CDR1 and CDR2 sequences are SEHNR and FQNEAQ (reference sequence). This CDR3 has 15 amino acids. CDR3 loop: CASSRSTPSTDTQYF. The CDR3 DNA follows: TGTGCCAGCAGCCGGAGTACCCCGAGCACAGATACGCAGTATTTT.

The chain is built from TRBV29-1 and TRBJ2-3; no definite D call. The CDR3 is 12 residues long. Germline loops: CDR1 SQVTM, CDR2 ANQGSEA. V shed 7 bases and J shed 0 bases, with 8 bases lying between them. The DNA of the CDR3 is TGCAGCGCCGGACCTAGCACAGATACGCAGTATTTT. Translated: CSAGPSTDTQYF.

V gene TRBV9 combines with J gene TRBJ1-2; no clear D. Deletions cut 1 base from V and 6 bases from J, with 10 bases between. CDR3 length: 13 residues. From germline, CDR1 is SGDLS and CDR2 YYNGEE. This CDR3 is CASSVSPWDGYTF. For the CDR3, the DNA is TGTGCCAGCAGCGTAAGTCCCTGGGATGGCTACACCTTC.